This TCR beta chain stems from a study of identifying expanded T cells in peripheral blood. Broader study findings: Clone count variance between roughly 2-week samples rose with total template count. About 1.2 clones differed between technical replicates, versus roughly 16 and 20 over time.

The CDR3 runs 12 residues. From germline, CDR1 is MDHEN and CDR2 SYDVKM. Worth noting for this clone: What it binds is unknown. Compared with germline, one end of the junction differs, possibly owing to a read error.

Measured with immunoSEQ multiplex PCR; TCRdb has only the in-frame clones, and not every one. The sample carries roughly 100,000 clones, around 89% recorded once. The origin of this receptor is a person between 18 and 75 years old in good health. The sequenced sample consisted of blood. This chain connects TRBV28 to TRBJ2-7, with 9 positions matching TRBD1. CDR3 sequence: CSTTGTGSEQYF. For the CDR3, the DNA is TGCTCAACCACCGGGACAGGGAGCGAGCAGTACTTC.